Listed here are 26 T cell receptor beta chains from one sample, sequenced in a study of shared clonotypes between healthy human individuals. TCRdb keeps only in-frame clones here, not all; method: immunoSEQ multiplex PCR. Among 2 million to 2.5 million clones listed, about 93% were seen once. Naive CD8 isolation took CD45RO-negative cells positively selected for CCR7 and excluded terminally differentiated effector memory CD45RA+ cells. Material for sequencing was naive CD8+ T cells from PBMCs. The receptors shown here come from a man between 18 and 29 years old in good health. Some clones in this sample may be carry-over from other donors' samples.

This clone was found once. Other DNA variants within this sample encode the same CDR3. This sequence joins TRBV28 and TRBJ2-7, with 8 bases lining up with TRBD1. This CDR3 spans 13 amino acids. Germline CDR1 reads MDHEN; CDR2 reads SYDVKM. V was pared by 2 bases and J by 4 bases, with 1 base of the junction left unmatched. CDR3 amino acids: CASSLTGGYEQYF. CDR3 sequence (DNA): TGTGCCAGCAGTTTAACAGGGGGTTACGAGCAGTACTTC.

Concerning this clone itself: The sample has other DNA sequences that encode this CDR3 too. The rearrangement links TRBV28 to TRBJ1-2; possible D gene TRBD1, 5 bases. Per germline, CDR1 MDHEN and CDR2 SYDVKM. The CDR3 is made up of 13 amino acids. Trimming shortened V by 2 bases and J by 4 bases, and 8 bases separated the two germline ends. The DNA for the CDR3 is TGTGCCAGCAGTTTACAGGGTGCCTATGGCTACACCTTC. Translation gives CASSLQGAYGYTF.

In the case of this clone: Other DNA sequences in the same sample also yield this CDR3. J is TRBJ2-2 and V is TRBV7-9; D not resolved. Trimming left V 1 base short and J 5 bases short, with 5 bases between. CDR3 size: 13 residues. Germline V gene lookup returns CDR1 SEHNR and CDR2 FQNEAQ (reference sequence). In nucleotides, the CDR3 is TGTGCCAGCAGCTTAGGTTGGACCGGGGAGCTGTTTTTT. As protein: CASSLGWTGELFF.

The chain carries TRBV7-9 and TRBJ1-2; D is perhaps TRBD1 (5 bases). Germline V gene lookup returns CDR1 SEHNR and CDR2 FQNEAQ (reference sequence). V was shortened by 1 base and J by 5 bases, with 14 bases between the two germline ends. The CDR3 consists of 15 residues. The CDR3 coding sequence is TGTGCCAGCAGCTTAGATAGCGGCAGGGCATATGGCTACACCTTC. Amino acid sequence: CASSLDSGRAYGYTF.

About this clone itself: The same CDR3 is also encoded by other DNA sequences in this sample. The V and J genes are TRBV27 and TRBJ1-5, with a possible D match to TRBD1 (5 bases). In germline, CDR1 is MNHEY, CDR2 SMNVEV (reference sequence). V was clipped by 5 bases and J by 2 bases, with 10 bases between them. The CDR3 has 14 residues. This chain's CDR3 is CASSPRGGNQPQHF. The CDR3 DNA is TGTGCCAGCAGTCCCCGGGGGGGCAATCAGCCCCAGCATTTT.

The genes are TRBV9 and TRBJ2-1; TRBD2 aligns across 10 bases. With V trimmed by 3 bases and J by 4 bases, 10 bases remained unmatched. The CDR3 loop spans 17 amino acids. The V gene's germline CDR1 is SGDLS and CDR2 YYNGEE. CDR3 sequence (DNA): TGTGCCAGCAGCGCTGCGAGGTCTAGCGGGAGATACAATGAGCAGTTCTTC. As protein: CASSAARSSGRYNEQFF.

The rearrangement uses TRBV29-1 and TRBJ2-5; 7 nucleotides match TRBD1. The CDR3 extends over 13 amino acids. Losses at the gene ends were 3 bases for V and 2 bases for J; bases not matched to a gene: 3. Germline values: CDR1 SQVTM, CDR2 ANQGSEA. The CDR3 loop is CSVERDRQETQYF. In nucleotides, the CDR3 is TGCAGCGTTGAGAGGGACAGACAAGAGACCCAGTACTTC.

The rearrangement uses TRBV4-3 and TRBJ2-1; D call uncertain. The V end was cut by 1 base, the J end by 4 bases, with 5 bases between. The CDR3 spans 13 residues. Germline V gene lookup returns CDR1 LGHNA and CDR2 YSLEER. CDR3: CASSQGDYNEQFF. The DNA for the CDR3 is TGCGCCAGCAGCCAAGGGGATTACAATGAGCAGTTCTTC.

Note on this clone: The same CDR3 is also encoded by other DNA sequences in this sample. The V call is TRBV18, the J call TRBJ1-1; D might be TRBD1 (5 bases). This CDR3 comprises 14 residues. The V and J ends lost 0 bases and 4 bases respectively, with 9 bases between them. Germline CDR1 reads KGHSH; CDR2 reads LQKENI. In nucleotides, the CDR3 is TGTGCCAGCTCACCACCGGGCGGGGGCACTGAAGCTTTCTTT. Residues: CASSPPGGGTEAFF.

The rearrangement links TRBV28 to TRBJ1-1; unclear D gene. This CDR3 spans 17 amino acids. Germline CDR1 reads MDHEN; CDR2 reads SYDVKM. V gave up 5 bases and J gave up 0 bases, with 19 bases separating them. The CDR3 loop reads CASSPNKQLAVNTEAFF. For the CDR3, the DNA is TGTGCCAGCAGTCCAAATAAACAGCTAGCCGTGAACACTGAAGCTTTCTTT.

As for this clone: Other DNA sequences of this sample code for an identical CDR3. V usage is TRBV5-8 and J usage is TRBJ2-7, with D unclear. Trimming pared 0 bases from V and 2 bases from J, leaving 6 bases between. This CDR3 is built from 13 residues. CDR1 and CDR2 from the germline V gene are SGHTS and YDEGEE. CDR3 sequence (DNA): TGTGCCAGCAGCTTGGGGCACCCCTACGAGCAGTACTTC. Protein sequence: CASSLGHPYEQYF.

CDR3 in DNA: TGTGCCAGCAGTTACTCAGACAGGGAGGGTGAAAAACTGTTTTTT. Its translation: CASSYSDREGEKLFF. The genes are TRBV6-5 and TRBJ1-4, with 7 nucleotides matching TRBD1. The ends lost 0 bases at V and 7 bases at J; junction bases unmatched: 5. The germline CDR1 and CDR2 sequences are MNHEY and SVGAGI. CDR3 length: 15 amino acids.

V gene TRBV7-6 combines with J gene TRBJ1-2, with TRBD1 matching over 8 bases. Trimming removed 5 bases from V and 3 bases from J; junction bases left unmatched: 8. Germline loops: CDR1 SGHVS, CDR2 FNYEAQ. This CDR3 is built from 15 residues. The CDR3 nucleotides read TGTGCCAGCAGCCTTAATCCACAGGGGGACTATGGCTACACCTTC. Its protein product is CASSLNPQGDYGYTF.

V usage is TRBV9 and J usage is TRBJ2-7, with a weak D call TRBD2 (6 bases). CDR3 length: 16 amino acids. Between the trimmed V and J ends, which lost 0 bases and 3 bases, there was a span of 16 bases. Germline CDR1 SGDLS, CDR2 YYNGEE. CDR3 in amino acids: CASSVARGTPIYEQYF. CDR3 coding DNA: TGTGCCAGCAGCGTAGCACGGGGGACTCCGATCTACGAGCAGTACTTC.

CDR3 sequence reads: CASSQGTRSGRGGDTQYF. CDR3 coding DNA: TGTGCCAGCAGCCAAGGGACTAGGAGTGGGAGGGGTGGGGATACGCAGTATTTT. The V and J genes are TRBV4-2 and TRBJ2-3; TRBD2 agrees at 7 bases. The CDR3 has 18 amino acids. CDR1 is LGHNA, CDR2 YNFKEQ, per germline. J gave up 6 bases and V 1 base, and 16 bases lay outside the gene matches.

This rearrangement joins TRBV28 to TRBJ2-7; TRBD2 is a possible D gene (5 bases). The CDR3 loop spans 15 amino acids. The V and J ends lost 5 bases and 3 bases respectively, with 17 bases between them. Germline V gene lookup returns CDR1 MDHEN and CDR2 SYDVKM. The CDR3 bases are TGTGCCAGCAGTAAAACGACGAGCGGCCGCTACGAGCAGTACTTC. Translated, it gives CASSKTTSGRYEQYF.

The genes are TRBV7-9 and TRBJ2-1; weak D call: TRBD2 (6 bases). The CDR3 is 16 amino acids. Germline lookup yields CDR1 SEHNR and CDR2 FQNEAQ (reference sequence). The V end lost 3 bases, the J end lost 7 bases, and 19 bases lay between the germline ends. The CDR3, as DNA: TGTGCCAGCAGCTTCGGGGGAGTGGGTAAAGGTAATGAGCAGTTCTTC. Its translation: CASSFGGVGKGNEQFF. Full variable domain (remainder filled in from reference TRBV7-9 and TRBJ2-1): DTGVSQNPRHKITKRGQNVTFRCDPISEHNRLYWYRQTLGQGPEFLTYFQNEAQLEKSRLLSDRFSAERPKGSFSTLEIQRTEQGDSAMYLCASSFGGVGKGNEQFFGPGTRLTVL.

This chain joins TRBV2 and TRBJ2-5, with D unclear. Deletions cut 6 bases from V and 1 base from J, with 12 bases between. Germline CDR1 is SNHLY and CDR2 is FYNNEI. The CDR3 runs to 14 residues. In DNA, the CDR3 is TGTGCCAGCAGGGACCCTTACAGCCAAGAGACCCAGTACTTC. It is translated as CASRDPYSQETQYF.

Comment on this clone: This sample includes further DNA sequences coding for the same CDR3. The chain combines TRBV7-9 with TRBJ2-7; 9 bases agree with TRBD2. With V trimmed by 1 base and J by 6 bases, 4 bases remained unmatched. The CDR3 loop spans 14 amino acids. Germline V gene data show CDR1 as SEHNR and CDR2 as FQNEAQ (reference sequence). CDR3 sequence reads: CASSLGGRASEQYF. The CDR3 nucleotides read TGTGCCAGCAGCTTAGGCGGGAGGGCCTCCGAGCAGTACTTC.

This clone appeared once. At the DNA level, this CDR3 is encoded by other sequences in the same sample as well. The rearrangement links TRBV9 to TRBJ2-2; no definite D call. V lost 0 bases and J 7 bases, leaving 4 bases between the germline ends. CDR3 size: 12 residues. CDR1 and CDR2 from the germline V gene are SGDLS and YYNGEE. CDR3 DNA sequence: TGTGCCAGCAGCGTAGTAATCGGGGAGCTGTTTTTT. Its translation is CASSVVIGELFF.

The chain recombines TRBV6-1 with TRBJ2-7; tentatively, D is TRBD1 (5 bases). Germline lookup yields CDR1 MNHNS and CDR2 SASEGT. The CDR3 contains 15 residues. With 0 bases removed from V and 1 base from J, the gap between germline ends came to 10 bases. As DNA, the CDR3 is TGTGCCAGCAGTGAAGCGGGCCAGGGATCCTACGAGCAGTACTTC. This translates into CASSEAGQGSYEQYF.

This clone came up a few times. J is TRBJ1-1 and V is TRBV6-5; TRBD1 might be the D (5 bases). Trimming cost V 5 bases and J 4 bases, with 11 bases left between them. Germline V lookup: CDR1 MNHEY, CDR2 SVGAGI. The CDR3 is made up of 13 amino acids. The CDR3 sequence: CASSADSITEAFF. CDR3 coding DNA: TGTGCCAGCAGTGCCGACAGCATCACTGAAGCTTTCTTT.

CDR3 amino acids: CASSQVPLAGVYEQFF. CDR3 DNA sequence: TGTGCCAGCAGCCAAGTCCCCCTAGCGGGAGTGTATGAGCAGTTCTTC. The chain joins TRBV14 to TRBJ2-1, with 10 bases identical to TRBD2. V gave up 1 base and J gave up 8 bases; unmatched junction bases: 8. Germline lookup yields CDR1 SGHDN and CDR2 FVKESK. The CDR3 has 16 amino acids. The complete variable domain, with remaining parts taken from reference TRBV14 and TRBJ2-1, reads EAGVTQFPSHSVIEKGQTVTLRCDPISGHDNLYWYRRVMGKEIKFLLHFVKESKQDESGMPNNRFLAERTGGTYSTLKVQPAELEDSGVYFCASSQVPLAGVYEQFFGPGTRLTVL.

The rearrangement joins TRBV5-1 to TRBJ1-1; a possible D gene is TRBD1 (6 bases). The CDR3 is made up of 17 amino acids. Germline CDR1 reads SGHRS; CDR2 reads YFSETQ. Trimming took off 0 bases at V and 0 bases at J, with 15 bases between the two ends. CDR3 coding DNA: TGCGCCAGCAGCTTGGAGGGAGGGGGACGTGTGAACACTGAAGCTTTCTTT. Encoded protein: CASSLEGGGRVNTEAFF.

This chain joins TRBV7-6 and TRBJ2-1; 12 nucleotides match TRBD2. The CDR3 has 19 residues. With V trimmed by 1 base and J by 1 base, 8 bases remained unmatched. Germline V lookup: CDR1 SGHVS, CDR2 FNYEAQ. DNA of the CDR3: TGTGCCAGCAGCTTAGAACCGGGACTAGCGGGCCATTCCTACAATGAGCAGTTCTTC. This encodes CASSLEPGLAGHSYNEQFF.

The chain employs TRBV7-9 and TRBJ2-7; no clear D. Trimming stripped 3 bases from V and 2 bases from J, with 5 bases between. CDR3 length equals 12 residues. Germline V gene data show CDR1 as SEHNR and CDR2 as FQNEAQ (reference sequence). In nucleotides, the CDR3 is TGTGCCAGCAGCTTTATCACCTACGAGCAGTACTTC. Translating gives CASSFITYEQYF.